This T cell receptor beta chain was observed in a study of T cell repertoires in cytomegalovirus infection. Study details: Both a matching HLA type and CMV infection were indicated by public TCR beta signatures. Study results and caveats: It was HLA-C-restricted CMV-specific TCR beta clonotypes that dominated the response ex vivo.

The table lists this clonotype with a few counts. The antigen is undetermined. Germline CDR1 reads DFQATT; CDR2 reads SNEGSKA (reference sequence). J was trimmed by 3 bases and V by 7 bases; bases with no gene match: 19. CDR3 length: 17 amino acids. From the reads, TCRdb called clonotypes with MiXCR, one entry per CDR3 protein. Counted here are approximately 140,000 distinct CDR3 sequences, roughly 8.2% occurring once; the ten biggest clones make up about 9.4%. The sequenced sample consisted of PBMCs. This TCR came from a human donor in good health (CMV status not recorded). Some clones in this sample may be carry-over from other donors' samples. The V gene is TRBV20-1, the J gene TRBJ2-7; the match to TRBD2 covers 9 bases. CDR3 amino acids: CSVLSLYSGGGVYEQYF. The CDR3 bases are TGCAGTGTTCTTTCGTTATATAGCGGGGGAGGTGTCTACGAGCAGTACTTC.